A selection of T cell receptor beta chains follows, all from one sample in a study of blood T cell repertoires in COVID-19. Using immunoSEQ multiplex PCR, the repertoire was profiled, and TCRdb retains in-frame clones only, with some absent. The repertoire has around 60,000 clones, roughly four fifths of them found once; the top ten carry just under 15%. The sequenced material came from peripheral blood. Receptor source: a man of 80 years or more with acute or convalescent COVID-19. CDR3s include the opening cysteine and the closing phenylalanine or tryptophan. A D gene is named only where the DNA matches it firmly. Only part of the rows carry a size: once, few, many, or a class if the clone is expanded.

j_call | d_call | clone_size | cdr3_length | v_call | cdr3_aa | cdr3_nt
TRBJ1-2 | TRBD1 | NA | 14 | TRBV10-3 | CAISERQGGYGYTF | TGTGCCATCAGTGAGCGGCAGGGGGGCTATGGCTACACCTTC
TRBJ2-1 | NA | NA | 14 | TRBV4-1 | CASSQPIRRDEQFF | TGCGCCAGCAGCCAACCCATACGTCGCGATGAGCAGTTCTTC
TRBJ1-5 | TRBD1 | NA | 13 | TRBV2 | CASRGGQGQPQHF | TGTGCCAGCAGAGGGGGACAGGGTCAGCCCCAGCATTTT
TRBJ2-2 | NA | many | 15 | TRBV19 | CASSIVEENTGELFF | TGTGCCAGTAGTATAGTCGAGGAGAACACCGGGGAGCTGTTTTTT
TRBJ1-2 | NA | NA | 14 | TRBV6-5 | CASRGHLLNYGYTF | TGTGCCAGCAGGGGACACCTTCTTAACTATGGCTACACCTTC
TRBJ2-2 | NA | NA | 16 | TRBV4-1 | CASSQVRAAAGGELFF | TGCGCCAGCAGCCAAGTCAGAGCGGCGGCGGGCGGGGAGCTGTTTTTT
TRBJ2-1 | TRBD2 | NA | 13 | TRBV18 | CASSKRDYNEQFF | TGTGCCAGCTCAAAGCGGGACTACAATGAGCAGTTCTTC
TRBJ2-7 | NA | once | 11 | TRBV7-9 | CASSLTGEQYF | TGTGCCAGCAGCTTAACGGGCGAGCAGTACTTC
TRBJ1-2 | TRBD1 | few | 13 | TRBV6-5 | CATRQGLDYGYTF | TGTGCCACCCGACAGGGGCTTGACTATGGCTACACCTTC
TRBJ1-5 | NA | NA | 17 | TRBV23-1 | CARVLPRWDGGNQPQHF | TGCGCCAGAGTACTCCCCAGGTGGGACGGGGGGAATCAGCCCCAGCATTTT
TRBJ1-3 | NA | NA | 14 | TRBV19 | CASSNPGDRNTIYF | TGTGCCAGTAGTAACCCAGGGGACCGAAACACCATATATTTT
TRBJ2-7 | TRBD1 | many | 14 | TRBV19 | CASSLRTGAYEQYF | TGTGCCAGTAGTCTTCGGACAGGGGCCTACGAGCAGTACTTC
TRBJ1-2 | NA | NA | 11 | TRBV29-1 | CSVNRDYGYTF | TGCAGCGTTAACAGGGACTATGGCTACACCTTC
TRBJ1-1 | NA | NA | 15 | TRBV19 | CASSERDIINTEAFF | TGTGCCAGTAGTGAACGGGATATCATTAACACTGAAGCTTTCTTT
TRBJ1-2 | TRBD1 | NA | 14 | TRBV18 | CASSPRQGTYGYTF | TGTGCCAGCTCACCAAGACAGGGGACCTATGGCTACACCTTC
TRBJ1-6 | NA | NA | 13 | TRBV6-5 | CASTREEGSPLHF | TGTGCCAGCACCCGGGAGGAGGGTTCACCCCTCCACTTT
TRBJ2-3 | TRBD1 | NA | 16 | TRBV7-2 | CASSSLDRAFTDTQYF | TGTGCCAGCAGTTCTCTGGACAGGGCGTTCACAGATACGCAGTATTTT
TRBJ2-1 | TRBD1 | NA | 15 | TRBV3-1/TRBV3-2 | CASSQDGTEYNEQFF | TGTGCCAGCAGCCAAGATGGGACAGAGTACAATGAGCAGTTCTTC
TRBJ2-5 | TRBD1 | NA | 14 | TRBV5-4 | CASSKGQGLETQYF | TGTGCCAGCAGCAAAGGACAGGGGCTGGAGACCCAGTACTTC
TRBJ1-5 | TRBD1 | once | 14 | TRBV7-2 | CASRLGTGMGPQHF | TGTGCCAGCAGGCTCGGGACAGGCATGGGGCCCCAGCATTTT
TRBJ2-7 | TRBD2 | NA | 17 | TRBV2 | CASSAIIASGVGSEQYF | TGTGCCAGCAGTGCGATTATCGCTAGCGGGGTAGGGAGCGAGCAGTACTTC
TRBJ1-5 | TRBD1 | NA | 17 | TRBV10-2 | CASSVTPGTGSNQPQHF | TGCGCCAGCAGTGTGACCCCCGGGACAGGGAGCAATCAGCCCCAGCATTTT
TRBJ1-4 | NA | NA | 16 | TRBV4-2 | CASTTGTSGFNEKLFF | TGTGCCAGCACCACAGGGACGTCCGGCTTTAATGAAAAACTGTTTTTT
TRBJ1-5 | NA | NA | 15 | TRBV5-4 | CASSFGGGANQPQHF | TGTGCCAGCAGTTTTGGAGGAGGGGCAAATCAGCCCCAGCATTTT
TRBJ2-2 | NA | NA | 14 | TRBV5-6 | CASSLFLATGELFF | TGTGCCAGCAGCTTGTTCTTGGCCACCGGGGAGCTGTTTTTT
TRBJ1-6 | NA | NA | 16 | TRBV7-6 | CASSLRQENYNSPLHF | TGTGCCAGCAGCTTACGGCAGGAAAACTATAATTCACCCCTCCACTTT
TRBJ1-2 | TRBD1 | NA | 13 | TRBV5-1 | CASRLGTADGYTF | TGCGCCAGCAGACTCGGGACAGCCGATGGCTACACCTTC
TRBJ2-1 | TRBD2 | NA | 14 | TRBV5-1 | CASSPGLAGGQQFF | TGCGCCAGCAGCCCCGGACTAGCGGGGGGCCAGCAGTTCTTC
TRBJ2-7 | NA | NA | 12 | TRBV11-3 | CASSPRWYEQYF | TGTGCCAGCAGCCCCCGGTGGTACGAGCAGTACTTC
TRBJ1-1 | NA | once | 16 | TRBV3-1/TRBV3-2 | CASSQEGQTMNTEAFF | TGTGCCAGCAGCCAAGAGGGGCAAACCATGAACACTGAAGCTTTCTTT
TRBJ1-1 | TRBD1 | NA | 17 | TRBV3-1/TRBV3-2 | CASSRRQGDNLNTEAFF | TGTGCCAGCAGCCGTAGACAGGGGGATAACCTTAACACTGAAGCTTTCTTT
TRBJ1-2 | NA | NA | 14 | TRBV2 | CASRATGPTRGYTF | TGTGCCAGCAGGGCCACAGGGCCAACTCGAGGCTACACCTTC
TRBJ1-3 | NA | NA | 14 | TRBV30 | CAWGLGGARNTIYF | TGTGCCTGGGGTCTCGGGGGGGCGCGGAACACCATATATTTT
TRBJ2-3 | TRBD2 | NA | 14 | TRBV7-8 | CASSLAGGVDTQYF | TGTGCCAGCAGCTTAGCGGGGGGGGTAGATACGCAGTATTTT
TRBJ2-2 | TRBD2 | NA | 18 | TRBV18 | CASSPGTSGGLNTGELFF | TGTGCCAGCTCACCCGGGACTAGCGGGGGACTGAACACCGGGGAGCTGTTTTTT
TRBJ1-6 | NA | NA | 16 | TRBV3-1/TRBV3-2 | CASSQTFTSYNSPLHF | TGTGCCAGCAGCCAGACATTTACATCCTATAATTCACCCCTCCACTTT
TRBJ1-2 | NA | NA | 14 | TRBV6-5 | CASSLQGGPFGYTF | TGTGCCAGCAGTTTACAGGGAGGGCCTTTTGGCTACACCTTC
TRBJ1-4 | NA | once | 14 | TRBV5-1 | CASSLVGGREKLFF | TGCGCCAGCAGCTTGGTTGGCGGAAGGGAAAAACTGTTTTTT
TRBJ2-7 | NA | NA | 15 | TRBV27 | CASSLILKPTYEQYF | TGTGCCAGCAGTTTAATTCTCAAACCTACCTACGAGCAGTACTTC
TRBJ2-1 | TRBD2 | once | 16 | TRBV3-1/TRBV3-2 | CASRSERGHSYNEQFF | TGTGCCAGCAGATCTGAGCGGGGGCACTCCTACAATGAGCAGTTCTTC
TRBJ2-2 | NA | NA | 14 | TRBV3-1/TRBV3-2 | CASSYARDTGELFF | TGTGCCAGCAGCTACGCCCGGGACACCGGGGAGCTGTTTTTT
TRBJ2-7 | NA | NA | 14 | TRBV3-1/TRBV3-2 | CASSLLTGTYEQYF | TGTGCCAGCAGCTTACTGACAGGAACCTACGAGCAGTACTTC
TRBJ1-2 | NA | NA | 14 | TRBV7-8 | CASSLGTPVDGYTF | TGTGCCAGCAGCTTAGGGACACCAGTGGATGGCTACACCTTC